This record concerns one TCR beta chain sequence. Its antigen is currently unknown. The entry originates in a study of cytomegalovirus exposure and HLA in healthy donors. A multiplex PCR was run with 60 Vbeta primers and 13 Jbeta primers. This table comes from immunoSEQ multiplex PCR, and its TCRdb copy is limited to in-frame clones, with some not included. This sample yields 55,000 to 70,000 clones, of which 65% to 80% are seen a single time; 5% to 6.5% belongs to the top ten. Findings and caveats of the study: Trimming of TCR beta V- and J-genes showed a link, identified in a later analysis, to a missense DCLRE1C variant. A later look showed TCR association rates differing by HLA locus, highest for DRB1 and lowest for HLA-C. Cytomegalovirus-associated status was assigned to about 180 TCR beta chains.

Per the germline V gene, CDR1 is SQVTM and CDR2 is ANQGSEA. This CDR3 contains 16 residues. Unmatched junction bases numbered 18, after V lost 3 bases and J lost 8 bases. This chain uses TRBV29-1 with TRBJ1-2; 7 bases are shared with TRBD1. This clonotype was sampled from a woman in her thirties in good health and CMV-seronegative. Input material: PBMCs. The CDR3 is CSVEGDRYYGAMGYTF. CDR3 nucleotides: TGCAGCGTTGAGGGGGACAGATACTATGGTGCTATGGGCTACACCTTC.